Below are 6 T cell receptor beta chains sequenced from a single sample in a study of blood T cell repertoires in COVID-19. Assay used: immunoSEQ multiplex PCR; TCRdb lists only in-frame clones, some missing. The table has 130,000 or so clones, approximately 86% seen once. Sequenced material: peripheral blood. The receptors derive from a woman between 65 and 79 years old with COVID-19, enrolled during active disease.

The table lists this clone with a count of one. V is TRBV5-4 and J is TRBJ2-3; perhaps TRBD2 as D (6 bases). Germline CDR1 is SGHNT and CDR2 is YYREEE (reference sequence). There are 16 residues in the CDR3. Trimming pared 0 bases from V and 4 bases from J, leaving 15 bases between. The CDR3 is CASSLVTASGPDTQYF. CDR3 nucleotide sequence: TGTGCCAGCAGCTTGGTTACGGCCAGCGGGCCAGATACGCAGTATTTT. Looking up the rest from reference TRBV5-4 and TRBJ2-3 gives the full variable domain: ETGVTQSPTHLIKTRGQQVTLRCSSQSGHNTVSWYQQALGQGPQFIFQYYREEENGRGNFPPRFSGLQFPNYSSELNVNALELDDSALYLCASSLVTASGPDTQYFGPGTRLTVL.

The J gene is TRBJ1-2, the V gene TRBV28; D may be TRBD1 (5 bases). CDR1 and CDR2 (germline): MDHEN, SYDVKM. The CDR3 is 14 amino acids. With 7 bases removed from V and 7 bases from J, the gap between germline ends came to 19 bases. The DNA of the CDR3 is TGTGCCAGCAATCTCCGCGGGACGTGGATTGGCTACACCTTC. This sequence encodes CASNLRGTWIGYTF.

The chain recombines TRBV30 with TRBJ1-3, with D tentatively TRBD1 (5 bases). Deletions cut 1 base from V and 2 bases from J, with 6 bases between. This CDR3 comprises 13 residues. From germline, CDR1 is GTSNPN and CDR2 SVGIG (reference sequence). CDR3 nucleotides: TGTGCCTGGAGTGAGGGGACTGGAAACACCATATATTTT. It is translated as CAWSEGTGNTIYF.

The CDR3 region has the DNA TGTGCCAGCAGCGGCGACAGGGACGAGATTTATACGCAGTATTTT. Translating gives CASSGDRDEIYTQYF. This chain links TRBV7-8 with TRBJ2-3; 7 positions match TRBD1. V lost 5 bases, J lost 7 bases, and 12 bases stayed unmatched. The CDR3 loop spans 15 amino acids. Germline CDR1 and CDR2: SGHVS and FQNEAQ.

CDR3 sequence (DNA): TGTGCCAGCAGCTATGATGACAGGGGGAACTATGGCTACACCTTC. Its protein product is CASSYDDRGNYGYTF. V is TRBV7-9 and J is TRBJ1-2; TRBD1 aligns across 9 bases. With 4 bases clipped from V and 2 bases from J, the junction kept 5 bases outside the gene matches. There are 15 residues in the CDR3. CDR1 is SEHNR, CDR2 FQNEAQ, per germline (reference sequence).

This chain connects TRBV28 to TRBJ1-1; no reliable D call. Germline CDR1 is MDHEN and CDR2 is SYDVKM. This CDR3 region has 15 residues. The ends were cut back, 1 base at V and 1 base at J, with 10 bases in the middle. Here the CDR3 reads CASSLFGPENTEAFF. For the CDR3, the DNA is TGTGCCAGCAGTTTATTTGGGCCGGAGAACACTGAAGCTTTCTTT.